One sample yielded the 27 T cell receptor beta chains listed below, sequenced in a study of vaccination and CD4 T cells after COVID-19. These receptors have no identified antigens. Treatment defined: approximately nine-day PBMC culture with coronavirus spike peptide pools or control peptides (ViraFEST assay). Sequencing of the DNA from cultured CD4+ T cells was carried out with the Oncomine TCR Beta short-read assay. TCRdb used MiXCR to reprocess the PCR reads, holding one entry per CDR3 protein. The sample carries about 23,000 distinct CDR3 sequences, about 42% recorded once. The sample in question was CD4+ T cells from blood, cultured in vitro, obtained before SARS-CoV-2 vaccination. The receptors stem from a human donor who received a COVID-19 vaccine.

The V and J genes are TRBV20-1 and TRBJ1-1; 8 nucleotides align to TRBD1. Trimming cost V 4 bases and J 3 bases; bases outside gene matches: 4. Germline values: CDR1 DFQATT, CDR2 SNEGSKA (reference sequence). CDR3 size: 13 residues. CDR3 amino acids: CSANRGFDTEAFF. In DNA form, the CDR3 reads TGCAGTGCTAACAGGGGGTTCGACACTGAAGCTTTCTTT.

This sequence joins TRBV19 and TRBJ2-2, with D unresolved. Trimming removed 10 bases from V and 0 bases from J, with 15 bases in between. The V gene's germline CDR1 is LNHDA and CDR2 SQIVND (reference sequence). There are 15 residues in the CDR3. CDR3 bases: TGTGCCACTAGAGGCCTTTCAACGAACACCGGGGAGCTGTTTTTT. Protein sequence: CATRGLSTNTGELFF.

The genes are TRBV5-1 and TRBJ2-6, with D hard to call. In germline, CDR1 is SGHRS, CDR2 YFSETQ. Deletions cut 0 bases from V and 2 bases from J, with 6 bases between. The CDR3 is 15 amino acids. DNA for the CDR3: TGCGCCAGCAGCTTGGCCATCCCTGGGGCCAACGTCCTGACTTTC. Encoded protein: CASSLAIPGANVLTF.

This clonotype was seen a handful of times. CDR3 loop: CASSLVLAGSYNEQFF. The CDR3 DNA is TGCGCCAGCAGCTTAGTCCTAGCGGGCTCCTACAATGAGCAGTTCTTC. The chain is built from TRBV5-1 and TRBJ2-1, with TRBD2 matching over 8 bases. Germline loops: CDR1 SGHRS, CDR2 YFSETQ. The CDR3 contains 16 residues. Unmatched junction bases numbered 4, after V lost 2 bases and J lost 0 bases.

The chain links TRBV30 to TRBJ1-1; the match to TRBD1 covers 12 bases. The CDR3 is 17 residues long. V lost 1 base to trimming and J lost 1 base; unmatched junction nucleotides: 7. Germline assignment: CDR1 GTSNPN and CDR2 SVGIG (reference sequence). The CDR3, as DNA: TGTGCCTGGAGTGGGGACAGGGGGCCATCAACGAACACTGAAGCTTTCTTT. The encoded protein is CAWSGDRGPSTNTEAFF.

J is TRBJ2-2 and V is TRBV4-1; D may be TRBD2 (6 bases). Trimming cost V 3 bases and J 0 bases, with 11 bases left between them. This CDR3 is 16 amino acids long. CDR1 is MGHRA, CDR2 YSYEKL, per germline. CDR3 protein: CASSHGLHANTGELFF. CDR3 in DNA: TGCGCCAGCAGCCATGGACTACACGCGAACACCGGGGAGCTGTTTTTT.

This clonotype was counted between two and nine times. This rearrangement joins TRBV7-3 to TRBJ2-2, with D perhaps matching TRBD2 (5 bases). The CDR3 contains 14 residues. Trimming shortened V by 5 bases and J by 6 bases, and 13 bases separated the two germline ends. Germline CDR1 reads SGHTA; CDR2 reads FQGTGA. Here the CDR3 reads CASSGQRGSGELFF. In nucleotides, the CDR3 is TGTGCCAGCAGCGGCCAGCGAGGGTCCGGGGAGCTGTTTTTT.

The chain links TRBV4-1 to TRBJ2-1, with D possibly called TRBD1 or TRBD2 (6 bases each). Trimming took off 0 bases at V and 2 bases at J, with 11 bases between the two ends. The CDR3 is 16 residues long. CDR1 and CDR2 from the germline V gene are MGHRA and YSYEKL. The CDR3: CASSQDKGGTYNEQFF. Written as DNA, the CDR3 is TGCGCCAGCAGCCAAGATAAAGGGGGGACCTACAATGAGCAGTTCTTC.

V is TRBV7-6 and J is TRBJ1-5; no clear D. The germline CDR1 and CDR2 sequences are SGHVS and FNYEAQ. The CDR3 contains 13 residues. V lost 1 base and J lost 15, with 16 bases in between. The CDR3 nucleotides are TGTGCCAGCAGCTTAGGCCCGAGCAGTCTGGTGCATTTT. Its translation is CASSLGPSSLVHF. The entire variable domain, with the rest obtained from reference TRBV7-6 and TRBJ1-5, is as follows: GAGVSQSPRYKVTKRGQDVALRCDPISGHVSLYWYRQALGQGPEFLTYFNYEAQQDKSGLPNDRFSAERPEGSISTLTIQRTEQRDSAMYRCASSLGPSSLVHFGDGTRLSIL.

In its sample, this clonotype was seen a few times. V gene TRBV2 combines with J gene TRBJ1-2, with 7 bases lining up with TRBD1. The CDR3 has 12 residues. Trimming cost V 6 bases and J 6 bases; bases outside gene matches: 4. Per the germline V gene, CDR1 is SNHLY and CDR2 is FYNNEI. CDR3 loop: CASRTGWDGYTF. The CDR3 DNA reads TGTGCCAGCAGGACAGGGTGGGATGGCTACACCTTC.

Details on this clonotype: One end of the junction fails to match germline, which may point to a read error. In DNA form, the CDR3 reads TGTGCCAGTAGAGAATCAGGGGGCCAAAAGCAGCCCCGGCATTTT. Amino acids: CASRESGGQKQPRHF. This rearrangement joins TRBV19 to TRBJ1-5; 8 nucleotides agree with TRBD1. Germline V lookup: CDR1 LNHDA, CDR2 SQIVND (reference sequence). The CDR3 covers 15 residues.

This clonotype was found a few times. The gene calls are TRBV20-1 and TRBJ1-2, with TRBD1 matching 7 bases. Germline values: CDR1 DFQATT, CDR2 SNEGSKA (reference sequence). The CDR3 has 13 residues. V trimming: 5 bases; J trimming: 6 bases; junction bases outside the gene matches: 9. This CDR3 is CSAGGAGTDGYTF. CDR3 DNA sequence: TGCAGTGCTGGGGGGGCAGGGACAGATGGCTACACCTTC.

CDR3 in DNA: TGCGCCAGCAGCTTGGGACTAGCGACGTACCAAGAGACCCAGTACTTC. Translated: CASSLGLATYQETQYF. V usage is TRBV5-1 and J usage is TRBJ2-5; 8 nucleotides align to TRBD2. V dropped 0 bases and J dropped 0; count of bases not matched to a gene: 4. CDR1 is SGHRS and CDR2 is YFSETQ in the germline V gene. CDR3 length equals 16 residues.

This clonotype was seen a handful of times. The chain has TRBV7-2 and TRBJ2-3, with TRBD2 identical over 9 bases. Germline CDR1 SGHTA, CDR2 FQGNSA. Trimming cost V 6 bases and J 1 base; bases outside gene matches: 11. The CDR3 is 17 residues long. This chain's CDR3 is CASSFRGGGARTDTQYF. The CDR3 nucleotides read TGTGCCAGCAGTTTCCGGGGCGGGGGGGCCCGCACAGATACGCAGTATTTT.

V is TRBV5-6 and J is TRBJ2-5; TRBD2 aligns across 8 bases. Germline CDR1 and CDR2: SGHDT and YYEEEE. V shed 1 base, J shed 5 bases, and the junction held 7 bases outside the gene matches. The CDR3 is 15 amino acids. DNA of the CDR3: TGTGCCAGCAGCTTGTGGGGACTAGGAGTTGAGACCCAGTACTTC. Amino acids: CASSLWGLGVETQYF.

The chain links TRBV11-3 to TRBJ1-2; D may be TRBD1 (6 bases). Trimming removed 5 bases from V and 5 bases from J, with 12 bases in between. The CDR3 has 13 residues. Germline CDR1 and CDR2: SGHNT and YENEEA. CDR3 nucleotides: TGTGCCAGCAGCCGCAGGGGAATTTATGGCTACACCTTC. It encodes CASSRRGIYGYTF.

This clonotype has a handful of counts. CDR3 sequence reads: CATSPHSNYGYTF. DNA of the CDR3: TGTGCCACCAGTCCACATTCTAACTATGGCTACACCTTC. The genes are TRBV24-1 and TRBJ1-2; D ambiguous. The germline CDR1 and CDR2 sequences are KGHDR and SFDVKD. V lost 6 bases and J 0 bases, leaving 7 bases between the germline ends. This CDR3 region has 13 residues.

This clonotype was seen more than once but under ten times. The J gene is TRBJ1-1, the V gene TRBV20-1; D not resolved. Germline assignment: CDR1 DFQATT and CDR2 SNEGSKA (reference sequence). The length of the CDR3 is 12 residues. The ends were cut back, 2 bases at V and 7 bases at J, with 11 bases in the middle. CDR3 nucleotide sequence: TGCAGTGCTAGACCGGGTTTTGATGAAGCTTTCTTT. As protein: CSARPGFDEAFF.

The chain is built from TRBV7-8 and TRBJ1-4; 8 bases are a match to TRBD1. The CDR3 is 14 amino acids. Per the germline V gene, CDR1 is SGHVS and CDR2 is FQNEAQ. V shed 4 bases, J shed 7 bases, and the junction held 5 bases outside the gene matches. The CDR3 here is CASSSRGRLEKLFF. Here the CDR3 DNA reads TGTGCCAGCAGCTCCAGGGGGCGTCTTGAAAAACTGTTTTTT. Full variable domain (outside the CDR3, taken from reference TRBV7-8 and TRBJ1-4): GAGVSQSPRYKVAKRGQDVALRCDPISGHVSLFWYQQALGQGPEFLTYFQNEAQLDKSGLPSDRFFAERPEGSVSTLKIQRTQQEDSAVYLCASSSRGRLEKLFFGSGTQLSVL.

The chain has TRBV20-1 and TRBJ2-3; 10 nucleotides agree with TRBD2. The CDR3 has 16 amino acids. The J segment lost 4 bases and the V segment lost 3 bases, leaving 10 bases of the junction unmatched. Germline CDR1 DFQATT, CDR2 SNEGSKA (reference sequence). The CDR3 is CSASKAGGQGSDTQYF. CDR3 bases: TGCAGTGCTAGTAAAGCGGGGGGGCAGGGTTCAGATACGCAGTATTTT.

With regard to this clonotype: A junction boundary mismatches the germline segment, possibly from a read error. The chain combines TRBV2 with TRBJ2-5; either TRBD1 or TRBD2 may supply D (6 bases each). This CDR3 is built from 15 residues. Germline CDR1 and CDR2: SNHLY and FYNNEI. The CDR3 DNA follows: TGTGCCAGCAGTGGTTTTCGGGCGGAGGGGGAGACCCTGTACTTC. Translating it yields CASSGFRAEGETLYF.

This clonotype was observed a few times. The chain is built from TRBV11-3 and TRBJ2-5; TRBD1 might be the D (5 bases). This CDR3 comprises 14 residues. V lost 4 bases, J lost 4 bases, and 13 bases lay in between. Per the germline V gene, CDR1 is SGHNT and CDR2 is YENEEA. The CDR3 region is CASSSDSTLETQYF. The CDR3 DNA reads TGTGCCAGCAGCTCCGACAGTACACTAGAGACCCAGTACTTC.

The chain has TRBV23-1 and TRBJ2-1; the match to TRBD1 covers 8 bases. TRBV23-1 is labeled an ORF, and its function is uncertain. CDR3 length equals 15 residues. V lost 1 base to trimming and J lost 6 bases; unmatched junction nucleotides: 5. For the CDR3, the DNA is TGCGCCAGCAGTCAATGGACAGGGAATTTCAATGAGCAGTTCTTC. Its protein product is CASSQWTGNFNEQFF.

The CDR3 DNA follows: TGCGCCAGCAGCCATACGGACCGAGGTCAGCCCCAGCATTTT. This encodes CASSHTDRGQPQHF. This sequence joins TRBV4-1 and TRBJ1-5; D call uncertain. V lost 3 bases and J 6 bases, leaving 12 bases between the germline ends. Germline V gene data show CDR1 as MGHRA and CDR2 as YSYEKL. This CDR3 region has 14 residues.

The chain couples TRBV7-9 to TRBJ1-3; perhaps TRBD1 as D (6 bases). The germline V gene has CDR1 SEHNR and CDR2 FQNEAQ (reference sequence). The CDR3 totals 16 residues. Trimming shortened V by 2 bases and J by 0 bases, and 11 bases separated the two germline ends. As DNA, the CDR3 is TGTGCCAGCAGCTTAAGTCAGGGGTTCTCTGGAAACACCATATATTTT. Amino acid sequence: CASSLSQGFSGNTIYF.

CDR3 sequence: CASSLGVGNGYTF. Written as DNA, the CDR3 is TGTGCCAGCAGTCTCGGGGTGGGCAACGGCTACACCTTC. The rearrangement uses TRBV6-1 and TRBJ1-2; unclear D gene. From germline, CDR1 is MNHNS and CDR2 SASEGT. Deletions cut 5 bases from V and 8 bases from J, with 15 bases between. The CDR3 spans 13 residues.

The J gene is TRBJ2-5, the V gene TRBV19; 8 nucleotides align to TRBD2. The CDR3 loop spans 16 amino acids. Looked up from germline, CDR1 is LNHDA and CDR2 is SQIVND (reference sequence). V lost 7 bases and J lost 5; bases outside the gene matches: 15. CDR3 bases: TGTGCCAGTAAGGGAGACAGCGGGGGAACGGGCGAGACCCAGTACTTC. Protein sequence: CASKGDSGGTGETQYF.